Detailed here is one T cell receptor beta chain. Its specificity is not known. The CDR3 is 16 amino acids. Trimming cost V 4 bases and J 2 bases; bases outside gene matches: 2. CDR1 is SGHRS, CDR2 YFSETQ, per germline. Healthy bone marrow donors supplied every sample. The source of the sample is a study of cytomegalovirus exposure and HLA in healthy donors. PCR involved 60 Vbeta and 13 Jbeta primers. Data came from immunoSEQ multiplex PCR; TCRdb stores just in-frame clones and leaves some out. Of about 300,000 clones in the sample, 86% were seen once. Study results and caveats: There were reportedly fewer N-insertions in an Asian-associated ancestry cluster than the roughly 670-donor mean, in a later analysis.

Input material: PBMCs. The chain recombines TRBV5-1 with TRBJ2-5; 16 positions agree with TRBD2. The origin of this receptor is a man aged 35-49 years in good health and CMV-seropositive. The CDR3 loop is CASSGGLAGGQETQYF. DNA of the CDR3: TGCGCCAGCAGCGGGGGACTAGCGGGGGGGCAAGAGACCCAGTACTTC. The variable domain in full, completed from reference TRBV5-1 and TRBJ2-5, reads KAGVTQTPRYLIKTRGQQVTLSCSPISGHRSVSWYQQTPGQGLQFLFEYFSETQRNKGNFPGRFSGRQFSNSRSEMNVSTLELGDSALYLCASSGGLAGGQETQYFGPGTRLLVL.